This paragraph reports one TCR beta chain. Antigen: not known. With 5 bases clipped from V and 7 bases from J, the junction kept 8 bases outside the gene matches. The germline gives CDR1 KGHSH, CDR2 LQKENI. The CDR3 consists of 14 residues. The primer mix had 60 Vbeta and 13 Jbeta primers. Profiling relied on immunoSEQ multiplex PCR, and the TCRdb table lists in-frame clones only, not all of them. The sample holds 200,000 to 250,000 clones, 65% to 85% seen once. These data belong to a study of cytomegalovirus exposure and HLA in healthy donors. Study-level results: Usually a TCR sequence was rare, but some public TCRs were found in many donors. Other equally common chains were less clonally expanded than HLA-associated TCR beta chains, a later analysis showed. V- and J-gene trimming in TCR beta was tied to a missense DCLRE1C variant by an analysis performed later.

This receptor was obtained from a man in his fifties in good health and CMV-seronegative. The specimen sequenced was PBMCs. The rearrangement uses TRBV18 and TRBJ2-4; 7 nucleotides align to TRBD1. DNA of the CDR3: TGTGCCAGCTCAGGGATCGACAGGGCTAACATTCAGTACTTC. This encodes CASSGIDRANIQYF.